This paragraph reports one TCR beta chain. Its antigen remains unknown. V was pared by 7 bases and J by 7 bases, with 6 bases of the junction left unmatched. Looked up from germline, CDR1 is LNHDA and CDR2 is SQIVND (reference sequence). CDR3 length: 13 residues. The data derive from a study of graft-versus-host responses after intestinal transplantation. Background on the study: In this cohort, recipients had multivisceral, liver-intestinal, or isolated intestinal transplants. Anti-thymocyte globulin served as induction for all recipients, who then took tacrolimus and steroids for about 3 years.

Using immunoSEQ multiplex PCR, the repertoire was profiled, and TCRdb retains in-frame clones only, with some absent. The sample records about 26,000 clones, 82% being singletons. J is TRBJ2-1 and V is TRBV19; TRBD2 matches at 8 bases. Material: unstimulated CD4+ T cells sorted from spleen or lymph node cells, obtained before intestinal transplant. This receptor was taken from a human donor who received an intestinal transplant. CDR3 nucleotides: TGTGCCAGTACAAGTATAGCGGGAAATGAGCAGTTCTTC. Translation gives CASTSIAGNEQFF.